One sample yielded the 12 T cell receptor beta chains listed below, sequenced in a study of T cells in Graves' hyperthyroidism and ophthalmopathy (dated by TCRdb to the late 2010s). Library preparation used multiplex PCR. TCRdb shows the sequencer as Illumina HiSeq 2000. The TCR beta CDR3 regions were amplified from the RNA transcripts. The TCR CDR3 was subjected to a first round of RT-PCR using the HTBI primer set and the Qiagen OneStep RT-PCR kit. TCRdb handled the public reads itself, with Q25 trimming in fastp and clone calling in MiXCR, and kept productive beta chains. Duplicate CDR3 protein sequences are folded into a single record with the most common DNA and genes. The sample data list some 420,000 distinct CDR3 sequences, and approximately 15% of these were observed just once. The ten largest make up 5% to 6% of the sample. The sequenced sample consisted of blood. The receptors were sampled from a woman between 18 and 30 years old with Graves' hyperthyroidism.

This clonotype was counted many times. V gene TRBV12-3 or TRBV12-4 combines with J gene TRBJ1-5; D is possibly TRBD1 (5 bases). The CDR3 extends over 15 amino acids. Trimming cost V 2 bases and J 0 bases, with 8 bases left between them. CDR3 sequence (DNA): TGTGCCAGCAGTTTATGGGGGAATAGCAATCAGCCCCAGCATTTT. Translating gives CASSLWGNSNQPQHF.

This clonotype came up a few times. This chain uses TRBV27 with TRBJ1-4; D is uncertain. This CDR3 has 14 amino acids. Germline V gene lookup returns CDR1 MNHEY and CDR2 SMNVEV (reference sequence). Trimming removed 6 bases from V and 15 bases from J, with 23 bases in between. In DNA, the CDR3 is TGTGCCAGCAGCCCAACCCCCCGAGGGAAAAGGGTGTTTTTT. As protein: CASSPTPRGKRVFF.

This clonotype has a handful of counts. CDR3 in DNA: TGTGCCAGCAGCTTAGTTCGGGGGGCCAAAAACATTCAGTACTTC. This encodes CASSLVRGAKNIQYF. The rearrangement joins TRBV11-2 to TRBJ2-4; a weak D match, TRBD2 (6 bases). Germline CDR1 is SGHAT and CDR2 is FQNNGV. This CDR3 is 15 amino acids long. V was clipped by 1 base and J by 1 base, with 8 bases between them.

This clonotype was counted ten times or more. The chain has TRBV2 and TRBJ1-4, with no clear D. Germline-derived CDR1 and CDR2 are SNHLY and FYNNEI. This CDR3 has 11 amino acids. V was cut by 0 bases and J by 11 bases, with 4 bases left in between. The CDR3, as DNA: TGTGCCAGCAGTGAAGCTAGGAAACTGTTTTTT. It codes for CASSEARKLFF.

This clonotype was seen ten or more times. V usage is TRBV27 and J usage is TRBJ2-1; 13 bases are a match to TRBD2. The germline V gene has CDR1 MNHEY and CDR2 SMNVEV (reference sequence). The CDR3 covers 17 residues. With 4 bases clipped from V and 7 bases from J, the junction kept 10 bases outside the gene matches. The CDR3 sequence: CASSSYAGTSGINEQFF. The DNA of the CDR3 is TGTGCCAGCAGTTCATACGCCGGGACTAGCGGGATAAATGAGCAGTTCTTC.

Many counts were recorded for this clonotype. The rearrangement joins TRBV30 to TRBJ1-3; no clear D. The CDR3 is 17 residues long. Germline V lookup: CDR1 GTSNPN, CDR2 SVGIG (reference sequence). V was shortened by 1 base and J by 0 bases, with 16 bases between the two germline ends. CDR3 residues: CAWSGPLGLSSGNTIYF. The CDR3 nucleotides are TGTGCCTGGAGTGGCCCACTTGGACTGAGCTCTGGAAACACCATATATTTT.

This clonotype was counted between two and nine times. The chain joins TRBV5-1 to TRBJ2-5; D ambiguous. The V gene lost 0 bases and the J gene lost 1 base, with 16 bases spanning the gap. Germline CDR1 is SGHRS and CDR2 is YFSETQ. The CDR3 consists of 17 residues. CDR3 coding DNA: TGCGCCAGCAGCTTGGCCCCGGTGGCAAACGCCCAAGAGACCCAGTACTTC. Protein product: CASSLAPVANAQETQYF.

The CDR3 sequence: CASSATLADEQYF. In nucleotides, the CDR3 is TGCGCCAGCAGTGCCACTCTAGCGGACGAGCAGTACTTC. The J gene is TRBJ2-7, the V gene TRBV10-1; 7 nucleotides match TRBD2. This CDR3 region has 13 residues. V was clipped by 4 bases and J by 5 bases; unmatched bases: 5. Germline CDR1 reads WNHNN; CDR2 reads SYGVQD (reference sequence).

This clonotype was counted ten times or more. CDR3 sequence: CASSQGAANSPLHF. The DNA for the CDR3 is TGTGCCAGCAGCCAAGGGGCCGCCAATTCACCCCTCCACTTT. This chain links TRBV3-1 with TRBJ1-6, with unresolved D. This CDR3 region has 14 residues. The germline gives CDR1 LGHDT, CDR2 YNNKEL (reference sequence). V lost 1 base to trimming and J lost 7 bases, with 8 bases between them.

In this sample, this clonotype turned up many times. This sequence joins TRBV7-8 and TRBJ1-5; D is unclear. The germline V and J ends were trimmed by 5 bases and 1 base, with 15 bases remaining between them. Germline CDR1 SGHVS, CDR2 FQNEAQ. There are 16 residues in the CDR3. In DNA form, the CDR3 reads TGTGCCAGCAGCGTCGGTGGTGGTGGAAGCAATCAGCCCCAGCATTTT. Amino acids: CASSVGGGGSNQPQHF. Based on the CDR3 plus reference TRBV7-8 and TRBJ1-5, the full variable domain is GAGVSQSPRYKVAKRGQDVALRCDPISGHVSLFWYQQALGQGPEFLTYFQNEAQLDKSGLPSDRFFAERPEGSVSTLKIQRTQQEDSAVYLCASSVGGGGSNQPQHFGDGTRLSIL.

This clonotype was observed a handful of times. The V and J genes are TRBV11-2 and TRBJ2-5; D unresolved. The V end was cut by 4 bases, the J end by 0 bases, with 9 bases between. Germline V gene lookup returns CDR1 SGHAT and CDR2 FQNNGV. The CDR3 contains 14 residues. CDR3 sequence (DNA): TGTGCCAGCAGCTCTTGGGCCGACCAAGAGACCCAGTACTTC. It specifies CASSSWADQETQYF.

There are many counts of this clonotype. The V call is TRBV28, the J call TRBJ1-4; possibly TRBD1 for D (6 bases). The V and J ends lost 5 bases and 0 bases respectively, with 13 bases between them. From germline, CDR1 is MDHEN and CDR2 SYDVKM. This CDR3 has 16 amino acids. This chain's CDR3 is CASSSQQGPTNEKLFF. For the CDR3, the DNA is TGTGCCAGCAGTAGTCAACAGGGTCCAACTAATGAAAAACTGTTTTTT.